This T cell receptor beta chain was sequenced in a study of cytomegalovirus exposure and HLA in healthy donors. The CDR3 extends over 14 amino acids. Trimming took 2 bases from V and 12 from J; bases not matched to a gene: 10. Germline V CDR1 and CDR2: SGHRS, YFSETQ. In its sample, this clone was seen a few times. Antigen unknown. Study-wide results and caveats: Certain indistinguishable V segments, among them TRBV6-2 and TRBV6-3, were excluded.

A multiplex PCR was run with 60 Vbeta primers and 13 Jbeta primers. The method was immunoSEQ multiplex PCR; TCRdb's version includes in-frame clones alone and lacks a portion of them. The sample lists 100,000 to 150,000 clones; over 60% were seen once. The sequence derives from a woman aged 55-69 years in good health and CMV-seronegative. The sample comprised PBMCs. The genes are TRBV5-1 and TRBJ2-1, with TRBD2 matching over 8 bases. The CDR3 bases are TGCGCCAGCAGCTTTTCTAGCGGGCCGGAGGGGCAGTTCTTC. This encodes CASSFSSGPEGQFF.